This T cell receptor beta chain was observed in a study of control samples from healthy donors and cancer patients. The protocol was immunoSEQ multiplex PCR, while the TCRdb copy is restricted to in-frame clones and leaves out a portion. The sample has 90,000 to 100,000 clones, approximately 88% seen once. CDR3 size: 13 residues. V lost 11 bases to trimming and J lost 8 bases, with 18 bases between them. Germline-derived CDR1 and CDR2 are MDHEN and SYDVKM. The origin of this receptor is a man in his 70s with lung cancer. V is TRBV28 and J is TRBJ1-4, with D possibly matching TRBD1 (5 bases). Sequenced input: PBMCs. The CDR3 nucleotides read TGTGCCGTCGGGGACCACTTGTGGGAAAAACTGTTTTTT. Translation gives CAVGDHLWEKLFF.